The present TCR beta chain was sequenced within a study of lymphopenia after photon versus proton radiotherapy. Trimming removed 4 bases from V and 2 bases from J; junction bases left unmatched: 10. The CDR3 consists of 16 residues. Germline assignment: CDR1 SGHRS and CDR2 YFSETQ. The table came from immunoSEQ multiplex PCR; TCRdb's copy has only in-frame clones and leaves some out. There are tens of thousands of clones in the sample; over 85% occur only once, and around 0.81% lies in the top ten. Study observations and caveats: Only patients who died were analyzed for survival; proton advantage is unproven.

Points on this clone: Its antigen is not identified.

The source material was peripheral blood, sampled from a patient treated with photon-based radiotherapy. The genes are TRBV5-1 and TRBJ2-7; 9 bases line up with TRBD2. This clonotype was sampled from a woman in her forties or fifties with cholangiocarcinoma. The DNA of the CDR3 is TGCGCCAGCAGCCCCGGGTTAGCGGGGGTGGCCTACGAGCAGTACTTC. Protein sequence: CASSPGLAGVAYEQYF. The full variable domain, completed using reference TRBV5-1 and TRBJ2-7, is KAGVTQTPRYLIKTRGQQVTLSCSPISGHRSVSWYQQTPGQGLQFLFEYFSETQRNKGNFPGRFSGRQFSNSRSEMNVSTLELGDSALYLCASSPGLAGVAYEQYFGPGTRLTVT.